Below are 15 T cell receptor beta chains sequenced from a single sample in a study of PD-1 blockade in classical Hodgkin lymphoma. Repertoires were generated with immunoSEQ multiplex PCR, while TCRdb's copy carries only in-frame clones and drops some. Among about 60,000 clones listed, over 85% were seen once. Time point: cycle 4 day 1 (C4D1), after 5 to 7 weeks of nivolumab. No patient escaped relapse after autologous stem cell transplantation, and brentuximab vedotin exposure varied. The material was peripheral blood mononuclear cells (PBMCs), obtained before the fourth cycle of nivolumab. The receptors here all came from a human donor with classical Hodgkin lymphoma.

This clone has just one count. The CDR3 loop is CASSSTGANTEAFF. The CDR3 DNA reads as TGTGCCAGCAGTTCGACAGGGGCGAACACTGAAGCTTTCTTT. The J gene is TRBJ1-1, the V gene TRBV27, with 8 bases lining up with TRBD1. V lost 4 bases to trimming and J lost 1 base; unmatched junction nucleotides: 2. The germline gives CDR1 MNHEY, CDR2 SMNVEV (reference sequence). The CDR3 covers 14 residues.

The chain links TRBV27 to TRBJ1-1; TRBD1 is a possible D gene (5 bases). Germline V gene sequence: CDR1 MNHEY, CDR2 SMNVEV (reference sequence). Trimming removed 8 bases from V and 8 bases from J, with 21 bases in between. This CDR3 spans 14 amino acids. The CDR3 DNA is TGTGCCAGCGGGGGGGACGGGTCGAGTCTGGAAGCTTTCTTT. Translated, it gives CASGGDGSSLEAFF.

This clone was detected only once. The CDR3 coding sequence is TGTGCCAGCAGTGAAATACTAGCGGCGAGGGGGGAGCTGTTTTTT. Its translation is CASSEILAARGELFF. The chain uses TRBV28 and TRBJ2-2; 8 bases align to TRBD2. Germline CDR1 MDHEN, CDR2 SYDVKM. The V gene end was trimmed by 5 bases and the J gene end by 8 bases; junction bases not matched to a gene: 10. CDR3 length equals 15 residues.

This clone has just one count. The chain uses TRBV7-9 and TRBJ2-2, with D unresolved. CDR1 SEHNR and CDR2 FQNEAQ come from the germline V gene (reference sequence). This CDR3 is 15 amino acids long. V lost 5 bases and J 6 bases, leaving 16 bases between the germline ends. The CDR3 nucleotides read TGTGCCAGCAGCCCACCGCCTAGTCGTGCCGGGGAGCTGTTTTTT. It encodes CASSPPPSRAGELFF.

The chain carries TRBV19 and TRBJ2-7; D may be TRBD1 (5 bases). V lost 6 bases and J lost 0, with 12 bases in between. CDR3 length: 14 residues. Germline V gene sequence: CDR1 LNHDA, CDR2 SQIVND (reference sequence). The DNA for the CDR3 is TGTGCCAGTAGAAGGGCAGGGCCCTCCTACGAGCAGTACTTC. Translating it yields CASRRAGPSYEQYF.

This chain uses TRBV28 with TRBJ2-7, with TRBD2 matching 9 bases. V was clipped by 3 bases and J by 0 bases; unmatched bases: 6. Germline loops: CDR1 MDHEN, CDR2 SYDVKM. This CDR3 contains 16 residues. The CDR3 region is CASSFSLAGLSYEQYF. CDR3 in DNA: TGTGCCAGCAGTTTTTCCCTAGCGGGACTCTCCTACGAGCAGTACTTC.

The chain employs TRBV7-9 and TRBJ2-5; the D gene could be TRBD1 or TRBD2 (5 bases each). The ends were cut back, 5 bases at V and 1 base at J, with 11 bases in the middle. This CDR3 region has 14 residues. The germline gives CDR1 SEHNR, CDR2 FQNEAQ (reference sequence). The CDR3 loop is CASSRDASQETQYF. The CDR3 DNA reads TGTGCCAGCAGCCGGGACGCGAGCCAAGAGACCCAGTACTTC.

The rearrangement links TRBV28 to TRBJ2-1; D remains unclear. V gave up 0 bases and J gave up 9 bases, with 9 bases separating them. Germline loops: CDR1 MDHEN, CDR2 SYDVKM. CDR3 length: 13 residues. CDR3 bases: TGTGCCAGCAGTTTATGGGTTTGGGGTGAGCAGTTCTTC. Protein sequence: CASSLWVWGEQFF.

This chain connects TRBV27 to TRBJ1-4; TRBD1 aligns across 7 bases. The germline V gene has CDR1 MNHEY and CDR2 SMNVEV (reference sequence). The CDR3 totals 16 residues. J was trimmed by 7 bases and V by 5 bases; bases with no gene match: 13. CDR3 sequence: CASSPTGEDGGEKLFF. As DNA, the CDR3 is TGTGCCAGCAGTCCCACAGGGGAGGACGGAGGTGAAAAACTGTTTTTT.

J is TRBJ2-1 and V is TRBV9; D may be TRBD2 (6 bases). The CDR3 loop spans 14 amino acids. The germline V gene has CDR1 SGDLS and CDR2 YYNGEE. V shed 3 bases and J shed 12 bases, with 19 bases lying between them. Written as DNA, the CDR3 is TGTGCCAGCAGCGCAGAGAGGGCAGGAGGGTGGCAGTTCTTC. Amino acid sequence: CASSAERAGGWQFF. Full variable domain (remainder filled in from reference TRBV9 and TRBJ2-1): DSGVTQTPKHLITATGQRVTLRCSPRSGDLSVYWYQQSLDQGLQFLIQYYNGEERAKGNILERFSAQQFPDLHSELNLSSLELGDSALYFCASSAERAGGWQFFGPGTRLTVL.

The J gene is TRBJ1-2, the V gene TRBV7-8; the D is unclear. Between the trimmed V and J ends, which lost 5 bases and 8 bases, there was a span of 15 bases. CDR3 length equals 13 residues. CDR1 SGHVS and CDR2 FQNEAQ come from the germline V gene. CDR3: CASSPRTEGGYTF. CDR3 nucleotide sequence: TGTGCCAGCAGCCCACGGACCGAAGGGGGCTACACCTTC. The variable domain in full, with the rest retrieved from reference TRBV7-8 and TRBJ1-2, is GAGVSQSPRYKVAKRGQDVALRCDPISGHVSLFWYQQALGQGPEFLTYFQNEAQLDKSGLPSDRFFAERPEGSVSTLKIQRTQQEDSAVYLCASSPRTEGGYTFGSGTRLTVV.

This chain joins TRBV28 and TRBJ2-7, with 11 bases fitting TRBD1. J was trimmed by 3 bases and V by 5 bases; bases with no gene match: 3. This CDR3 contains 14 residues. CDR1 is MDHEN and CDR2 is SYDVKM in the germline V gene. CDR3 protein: CASSPGTGGYEQYF. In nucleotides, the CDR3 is TGTGCCAGCAGTCCCGGGACAGGGGGCTACGAGCAGTACTTC.

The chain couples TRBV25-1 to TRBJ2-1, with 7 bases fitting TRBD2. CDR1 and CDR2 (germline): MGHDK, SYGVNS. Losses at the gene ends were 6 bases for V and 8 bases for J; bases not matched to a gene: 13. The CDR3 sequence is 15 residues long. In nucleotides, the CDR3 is TGTGCCAGCAGAGGTCGGACTAGTTGGAGTCATGAGCAGTTCTTC. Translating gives CASRGRTSWSHEQFF.

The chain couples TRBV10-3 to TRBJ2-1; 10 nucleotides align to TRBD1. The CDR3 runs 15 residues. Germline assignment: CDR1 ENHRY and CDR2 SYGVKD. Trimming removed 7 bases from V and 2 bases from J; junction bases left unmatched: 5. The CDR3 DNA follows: TGTGCCATCACCCAGGACAGGGGGGCCTACAATGAGCAGTTCTTC. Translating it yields CAITQDRGAYNEQFF.

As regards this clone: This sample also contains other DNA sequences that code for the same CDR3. Written as DNA, the CDR3 is TGTGCCAGCAGCTTAGGTAGGAACACTGAAGCTTTCTTT. Translated: CASSLGRNTEAFF. The V gene is TRBV7-9, the J gene TRBJ1-1; no clear D. CDR1 is SEHNR and CDR2 is FQNEAQ in the germline V gene (reference sequence). Trimming pared 1 base from V and 1 base from J, leaving 4 bases between. The CDR3 is 13 residues long. The variable domain in full, with the rest retrieved from reference TRBV7-9 and TRBJ1-1, is DTGVSQNPRHKITKRGQNVTFRCDPISEHNRLYWYRQTLGQGPEFLTYFQNEAQLEKSRLLSDRFSAERPKGSFSTLEIQRTEQGDSAMYLCASSLGRNTEAFFGQGTRLTVV.